Listed here are 9 T cell receptor beta chains from one sample, sequenced in a study of CD8+ T cells in alopecia areata. It was cDNA, reverse transcribed from extracted RNA, that served as the sequencing template. The protocol was immunoSEQ multiplex PCR, while the TCRdb copy is restricted to in-frame clones and leaves out a portion. The sample lists under 150,000 clones, approximately 60% occurring once. The sequencing sample was made of CD8+ T cells sorted from blood. The origin of the receptors is a human donor in good health.

V usage is TRBV7-2 and J usage is TRBJ1-2, with D possibly TRBD1 on 5 matching bases. Germline V gene sequence: CDR1 SGHTA, CDR2 FQGNSA. V dropped 6 bases and J dropped 4 bases, with 12 bases sitting between them. The CDR3 contains 13 residues. This chain's CDR3 is CASSQPDTYGYTF. The CDR3 bases are TGTGCCAGCAGTCAACCGGACACCTATGGCTACACCTTC.

The rearrangement links TRBV7-9 to TRBJ2-5; D is unresolved. V was cut by 4 bases and J by 4 bases, with 16 bases left in between. The V gene's germline CDR1 is SEHNR and CDR2 FQNEAQ (reference sequence). This CDR3 is 15 amino acids long. CDR3 in amino acids: CASSSRARSGETQYF. CDR3 in DNA: TGTGCCAGCAGCTCCCGGGCCCGATCAGGAGAGACCCAGTACTTC.

With respect to this clone: Other DNA sequences in this sample translate to the same CDR3. The rearrangement links TRBV25-1 to TRBJ2-5; D uncertain. Germline lookup yields CDR1 MGHDK and CDR2 SYGVNS. Trimming took 2 bases from V and 4 from J, leaving 2 bases between them. CDR3 length equals 11 residues. CDR3 protein: CASSEGETQYF. For the CDR3, the DNA is TGTGCCAGCAGTGAAGGAGAGACCCAGTACTTC. Based on the CDR3 plus reference TRBV25-1 and TRBJ2-5, the full variable domain is EADIYQTPRYLVIGTGKKITLECSQTMGHDKMYWYQQDPGMELHLIHYSYGVNSTEKGDLSSESTVSRIRTEHFPLTLESARPSHTSQYLCASSEGETQYFGPGTRLLVL.

The gene calls are TRBV6-5 and TRBJ2-7, with TRBD2 as a possible D gene (6 bases). Trimming pared 2 bases from V and 6 bases from J, leaving 8 bases between. This CDR3 contains 12 residues. Germline CDR1 is MNHEY and CDR2 is SVGAGI. The CDR3 loop is CASSYGLTEQYF. The CDR3 nucleotides read TGTGCCAGCAGTTACGGACTAACCGAGCAGTACTTC.

J is TRBJ2-1 and V is TRBV28; no reliable D call. V gave up 8 bases and J gave up 5 bases, with 13 bases separating them. The CDR3 totals 13 residues. Germline V lookup: CDR1 MDHEN, CDR2 SYDVKM. CDR3 DNA sequence: TGTGCCAGCTCCGGCTCCGCGGACAATGAGCAGTTCTTC. Protein product: CASSGSADNEQFF.

For this clone: The missing conserved phenylalanine or tryptophan at the end of this CDR3 makes a read error likely. The chain combines TRBV2 with TRBJ2-7; D call uncertain. CDR1 and CDR2 from the germline V gene are SNHLY and FYNNEI. Between the trimmed V and J ends, which lost 7 bases and 0 bases, there was a span of 19 bases. This CDR3 comprises 16 residues. CDR3 residues: CASKEERFVISYEQYS. The CDR3 nucleotides are TGTGCCAGCAAGGAAGAGCGTTTTGTCATCTCCTACGAGCAGTACTCC.

This clone occurred once. The chain uses TRBV15 and TRBJ2-3; D is ambiguous. The V gene's germline CDR1 is LNHNV and CDR2 YYDKDF (reference sequence). The CDR3 consists of 12 residues. V was trimmed by 3 bases and J by 5 bases, leaving 6 bases between them. The CDR3 sequence: CATSRPGDTQYF. In DNA form, the CDR3 reads TGTGCCACCAGCAGGCCAGGAGATACGCAGTATTTT.

The chain uses TRBV6-5 and TRBJ2-1; D remains ambiguous. The CDR3 totals 12 residues. Germline V gives CDR1 MNHEY, CDR2 SVGAGI. Trimming took 0 bases from V and 7 from J, leaving 4 bases between them. This CDR3 reads CASSYSRNEQFF. CDR3 coding DNA: TGTGCCAGCAGTTACTCTCGAAATGAGCAGTTCTTC.

This clone has more than one count but fewer than ten. This chain uses TRBV29-1 with TRBJ2-7; the D is unclear. V was trimmed by 4 bases and J by 2 bases, leaving 9 bases between them. The CDR3 is made up of 12 amino acids. Germline V gene lookup returns CDR1 SQVTM and CDR2 ANQGSEA. The chain's CDR3 is CSVGGRTYEQYF. The DNA of the CDR3 is TGCAGCGTTGGCGGCAGAACCTACGAGCAGTACTTC.